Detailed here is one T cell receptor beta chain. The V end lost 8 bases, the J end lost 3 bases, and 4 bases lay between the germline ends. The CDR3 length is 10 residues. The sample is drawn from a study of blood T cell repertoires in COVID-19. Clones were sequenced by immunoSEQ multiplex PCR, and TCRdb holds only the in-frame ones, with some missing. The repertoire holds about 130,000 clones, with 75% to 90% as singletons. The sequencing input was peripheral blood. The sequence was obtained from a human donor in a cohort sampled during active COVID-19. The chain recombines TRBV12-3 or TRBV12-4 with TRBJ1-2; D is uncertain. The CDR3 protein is CASGYYGYTF. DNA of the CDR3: TGTGCCAGCGGCTACTATGGCTACACCTTC.